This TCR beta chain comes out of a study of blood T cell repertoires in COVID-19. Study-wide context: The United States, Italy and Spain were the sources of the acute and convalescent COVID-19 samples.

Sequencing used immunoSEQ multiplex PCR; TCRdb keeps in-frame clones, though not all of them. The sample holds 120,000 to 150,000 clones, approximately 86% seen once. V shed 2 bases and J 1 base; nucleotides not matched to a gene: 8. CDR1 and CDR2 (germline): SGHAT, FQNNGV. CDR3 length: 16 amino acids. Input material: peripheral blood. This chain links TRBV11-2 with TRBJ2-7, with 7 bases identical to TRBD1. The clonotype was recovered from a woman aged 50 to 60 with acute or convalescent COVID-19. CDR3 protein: CASSLPGQGVSYEQYF. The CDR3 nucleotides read TGTGCCAGCAGCTTACCGGGCCAGGGGGTTTCCTACGAGCAGTACTTC.